Each of the 20 T cell receptor beta chains below was sequenced from the same sample in a study of cytomegalovirus exposure and HLA in healthy donors. The PCR was carried out with 60 Vbeta primers and 13 Jbeta primers. The table came from immunoSEQ multiplex PCR; TCRdb's copy has only in-frame clones and leaves some out. Here the sample spans about 140,000 clones, approximately 80% being singletons. Source material: PBMCs. All receptors derive from a man in his forties in good health and CMV-seropositive.

The chain joins TRBV5-1 to TRBJ1-4; D uncertain. Germline CDR1 SGHRS, CDR2 YFSETQ. V lost 1 base to trimming and J lost 5 bases, with 12 bases between them. This CDR3 comprises 15 residues. The CDR3 reads CASSLSGESNEKLFF. As DNA, the CDR3 is TGCGCCAGCAGCTTGAGCGGTGAATCGAATGAAAAACTGTTTTTT. Supplemented by reference TRBV5-1 and TRBJ1-4, the full variable domain reads KAGVTQTPRYLIKTRGQQVTLSCSPISGHRSVSWYQQTPGQGLQFLFEYFSETQRNKGNFPGRFSGRQFSNSRSEMNVSTLELGDSALYLCASSLSGESNEKLFFGSGTQLSVL.

The rearrangement links TRBV5-4 to TRBJ1-4; TRBD1 agrees at 8 bases. Germline CDR1 is SGHNT and CDR2 is YYREEE (reference sequence). V shed 5 bases, J shed 7 bases, and the junction held 7 bases outside the gene matches. This CDR3 is 14 amino acids long. The CDR3 region has the DNA TGTGCCAGCAGGCAGTCCGGGACAGGTGAAAAACTGTTTTTT. Amino acid sequence: CASRQSGTGEKLFF.

This chain connects TRBV27 to TRBJ2-7; 8 bases map to TRBD2. The V segment lost 6 bases and the J segment 4 bases; nucleotides outside the gene matches: 8. CDR1 is MNHEY and CDR2 is SMNVEV in the germline V gene (reference sequence). CDR3 length: 14 residues. CDR3 sequence (DNA): TGTGCCAGCAGGGGGGGGACTAGTCGGTACGAGCAGTACTTC. It translates to CASRGGTSRYEQYF.

The V call is TRBV4-1, the J call TRBJ2-5, with 9 bases matching TRBD2. Per the germline V gene, CDR1 is MGHRA and CDR2 is YSYEKL. The ends lost 0 bases at V and 1 base at J; junction bases unmatched: 15. The CDR3 contains 20 residues. Written as DNA, the CDR3 is TGCGCCAGCAGCCAAGAAGGGTGGGGGATAGCGGGGGTAGGCCAAGAGACCCAGTACTTC. It yields the protein CASSQEGWGIAGVGQETQYF.

A few counts support this clone. The chain carries TRBV28 and TRBJ2-7; a weak D match, TRBD1 (6 bases). The CDR3 totals 16 residues. Germline CDR1 reads MDHEN; CDR2 reads SYDVKM. Trimming left V 6 bases short and J 4 bases short, with 22 bases between. The CDR3 protein is CASSPGRTADPYEQYF. The CDR3 DNA follows: TGTGCCAGCAGCCCTGGTAGGACAGCCGACCCTTACGAGCAGTACTTC.

As for this clone: An end of the junction does not agree with germline; a read error may underlie this. This rearrangement joins TRBV4-3 to TRBJ2-1; 9 bases line up with TRBD2. There are 20 residues in the CDR3. Germline loops: CDR1 LGHNA, CDR2 YSLEER. In DNA, the CDR3 is TGCGCCAGCAGCCCCTTTGGCAGCGGGGGGAATTATCCCTCCCACAATGAGCAGTTCTTC. This gives the protein CASSPFGSGGNYPSHNEQFF.

The V gene is TRBV14, the J gene TRBJ2-1, with 9 bases aligning to TRBD2. After removal of 2 bases from V and 0 bases from J, the junction contained 5 bases not matched to a gene. The germline V gene encodes CDR1 SGHDN and CDR2 FVKESK. This CDR3 region has 17 residues. This chain's CDR3 is CASSQLAGRLSYNEQFF. The CDR3 DNA is TGTGCCAGCAGCCAACTAGCGGGGAGACTCTCCTACAATGAGCAGTTCTTC.

V is TRBV30 and J is TRBJ1-3, with 10 bases matching TRBD1. The CDR3 loop spans 18 amino acids. V lost 0 bases, J lost 3 bases, and 11 bases stayed unmatched. CDR1 is GTSNPN and CDR2 is SVGIG in the germline V gene (reference sequence). CDR3 sequence (DNA): TGTGCCTGGAGTGTAGCCCGGACAGGGGGGTTAATTGGAAACACCATATATTTT. Encoded protein: CAWSVARTGGLIGNTIYF.

This clone has more than one count but fewer than ten. The rearrangement links TRBV5-6 to TRBJ2-2; D possibly corresponds to TRBD2 (5 bases). The CDR3 contains 16 residues. Per germline, CDR1 SGHDT and CDR2 YYEEEE. V lost 4 bases and J lost 5, with 18 bases in between. The CDR3 protein is CASSIGGRVRTGELFF. DNA for the CDR3: TGTGCCAGCAGCATTGGTGGGCGGGTGCGAACCGGGGAGCTGTTTTTT. The whole variable domain, filled in from reference TRBV5-6 and TRBJ2-2, reads DAGVTQSPTHLIKTRGQQVTLRCSPKSGHDTVSWYQQALGQGPQFIFQYYEEEERQRGNFPDRFSGHQFPNYSSELNVNALLLGDSALYLCASSIGGRVRTGELFFGEGSRLTVL.

The CDR3 region is CASSWTGHQETQYF. The CDR3 nucleotides read TGCGCCAGCAGCTGGACAGGGCACCAAGAGACCCAGTACTTC. The V gene is TRBV5-1, the J gene TRBJ2-5; TRBD1 matches at 8 bases. The ends lost 3 bases at V and 0 bases at J; junction bases unmatched: 1. Germline CDR1 reads SGHRS; CDR2 reads YFSETQ. This CDR3 has 14 residues.

This chain connects TRBV14 to TRBJ1-2; D gene ambiguous. Germline loops: CDR1 SGHDN, CDR2 FVKESK. The CDR3 loop spans 13 amino acids. V was trimmed by 4 bases and J by 2 bases, leaving 8 bases between them. CDR3 sequence: CASSLIRNYGYTF. CDR3 DNA sequence: TGTGCCAGCAGCCTGATCAGGAACTATGGCTACACCTTC.

Written as DNA, the CDR3 is TGTGCCTGGAGGATCGGGCTTCTGCGGGGGGTGAACACTGAAGCTTTCTTT. Translation: CAWRIGLLRGVNTEAFF. The chain carries TRBV30 and TRBJ1-1; D possibly corresponds to TRBD1 (5 bases). The germline CDR1 and CDR2 sequences are GTSNPN and SVGIG (reference sequence). V was pared by 3 bases and J by 0 bases, with 20 bases between. This CDR3 has 17 amino acids.

This rearrangement joins TRBV29-1 to TRBJ1-1; D is unclear. Deletions cut 5 bases from V and 3 bases from J, with 16 bases between. This CDR3 comprises 14 residues. Germline V gene data show CDR1 as SQVTM and CDR2 as ANQGSEA. CDR3 residues: CSVIGRAGDTEAFF. DNA of the CDR3: TGCAGCGTTATAGGAAGGGCCGGGGACACTGAAGCTTTCTTT.

The chain carries TRBV19 and TRBJ2-1; 9 nucleotides match TRBD1. The CDR3 contains 15 residues. V shed 4 bases and J 7 bases; nucleotides not matched to a gene: 8. CDR1 and CDR2 from the germline V gene are LNHDA and SQIVND (reference sequence). CDR3 loop: CASSTTGGSGNEQFF. The CDR3 bases are TGTGCCAGTAGTACGACAGGGGGGAGCGGAAATGAGCAGTTCTTC.

This clone occurred once. This rearrangement joins TRBV30 to TRBJ1-4; D uncertain. Germline lookup yields CDR1 GTSNPN and CDR2 SVGIG (reference sequence). V was shortened by 3 bases and J by 5 bases, with 10 bases between the two germline ends. The CDR3 runs to 13 residues. DNA of the CDR3: TGTGCCTGGAGGGGAGCTCCCAATGAAAAACTGTTTTTT. This gives the protein CAWRGAPNEKLFF.

The chain combines TRBV10-3 with TRBJ1-1, with D maybe TRBD1 (5 bases). The CDR3 runs 14 residues. Germline CDR1 and CDR2: ENHRY and SYGVKD. V lost 3 bases, J lost 5 bases, and 13 bases lay in between. The CDR3 nucleotides read TGTGCCATCAGTGATTGGGGGGTCGAAACTGAAGCTTTCTTT. Amino acid sequence: CAISDWGVETEAFF.

The chain carries TRBV18 and TRBJ2-5, with D possibly being TRBD1 (5 bases). The V and J ends lost 5 bases and 5 bases respectively, with 12 bases between them. There are 13 residues in the CDR3. CDR1 and CDR2 (germline): KGHSH, LQKENI. CDR3 sequence: CASSAGRIETQYF. Here the CDR3 DNA reads TGTGCCAGCTCAGCAGGGCGGATCGAGACCCAGTACTTC. Combining the CDR3 with reference TRBV18 and TRBJ2-5 gives the whole variable domain NAGVMQNPRHLVRRRGQEARLRCSPMKGHSHVYWYRQLPEEGLKFMVYLQKENIIDESGMPKERFSAEFPKEGPSILRIQQVVRGDSAAYFCASSAGRIETQYFGPGTRLLVL.

V is TRBV4-1 and J is TRBJ1-1; TRBD1 matches 8 bases. This CDR3 is 18 amino acids long. Trimming removed 4 bases from V and 1 base from J; junction bases left unmatched: 14. The germline gives CDR1 MGHRA, CDR2 YSYEKL. The CDR3 here is CASSRRSDRVSGNTEAFF. CDR3 coding DNA: TGCGCCAGCAGCCGCCGCTCGGACAGGGTATCAGGGAACACTGAAGCTTTCTTT.

This chain connects TRBV11-3 to TRBJ1-2, with TRBD1 as a possible D gene (5 bases). Trimming removed 0 bases at V and 7 bases at J, with 12 bases between. The germline V gene encodes CDR1 SGHNT and CDR2 YENEEA. The CDR3 contains 14 residues. The CDR3 is CASSLDLTAAGYTF. CDR3 DNA: TGTGCCAGCAGCTTAGACTTGACAGCCGCTGGCTACACCTTC. Full variable domain (rest looked up from reference TRBV11-3 and TRBJ1-2): EAGVVQSPRYKIIEKKQPVAFWCNPISGHNTLYWYLQNLGQGPELLIRYENEEAVDDSQLPKDRFSAERLKGVDSTLKIQPAELGDSAVYLCASSLDLTAAGYTFGSGTRLTVV.

The rearrangement joins TRBV5-1 to TRBJ2-7; 9 bases are a match to TRBD1. The germline CDR1 and CDR2 sequences are SGHRS and YFSETQ. V shed 2 bases and J 5 bases; nucleotides not matched to a gene: 5. The CDR3 extends over 14 amino acids. The CDR3 protein is CASSFTGGTDEQYF. The DNA for the CDR3 is TGCGCCAGCAGCTTCACAGGGGGCACCGACGAGCAGTACTTC.